These 6 T cell receptor beta chains came from one sample sequenced in a study of response to subunit inactivated influenza vaccine. Each CDR3 protein is one row after TCRdb ran MiXCR on the RT-PCR reads. The sample gives just over 300,000 distinct CDR3 sequences, less than 25% of which show up once; 9.5% to 13% is in the top ten. This sample comprised PBMCs from blood, obtained less than 22 months after vaccination. Receptors were obtained from a man aged 50 to 75 who received an inactivated influenza vaccine.

This chain joins TRBV30 and TRBJ1-1, with a weak D call TRBD1 (5 bases). CDR3 size: 17 residues. CDR1 is GTSNPN and CDR2 is SVGIG in the germline V gene (reference sequence). Deletions cut 2 bases from V and 1 base from J, with 20 bases between. CDR3 loop: CAWSTYSRGAGNTEAFF. The CDR3 bases are TGTGCCTGGAGTACGTATTCTAGGGGCGCTGGGAACACTGAAGCTTTCTTT.

As regards this clonotype: One junction end does not reproduce the germline sequence, and a read error may be involved. The chain couples TRBV12-3 or TRBV12-4 to TRBJ1-5; 8 nucleotides line up with TRBD1. CDR3 size: 14 residues. The CDR3 region has the DNA TGTGCCTGCAGTTTAGCAGGGGGCCGGCAGCCCCAGCATTTT. It specifies CACSLAGGRQPQHF.

This rearrangement joins TRBV5-1 to TRBJ2-5, with a possible D match to TRBD2 (6 bases). Germline assignment: CDR1 SGHRS and CDR2 YFSETQ. V lost 2 bases and J 2 bases, leaving 13 bases between the germline ends. The CDR3 loop spans 15 amino acids. CDR3 amino acids: CASSFQGGVQETQYF. Written as DNA, the CDR3 is TGCGCCAGCAGCTTCCAAGGAGGGGTACAAGAGACCCAGTACTTC. The full variable domain, with the rest looked up from reference TRBV5-1 and TRBJ2-5, is KAGVTQTPRYLIKTRGQQVTLSCSPISGHRSVSWYQQTPGQGLQFLFEYFSETQRNKGNFPGRFSGRQFSNSRSEMNVSTLELGDSALYLCASSFQGGVQETQYFGPGTRLLVL.

This clonotype was found many times. The chain carries TRBV3-1 and TRBJ1-1; D is uncertain. CDR1 is LGHDT, CDR2 YNNKEL, per germline (reference sequence). The CDR3 is 13 residues long. The ends were cut back, 1 base at V and 7 bases at J, with 10 bases in the middle. For the CDR3, the DNA is TGTGCCAGCAGCCAAGTTGGACGGCTTGAAGCTTTCTTT. Amino acid sequence: CASSQVGRLEAFF.

The V gene is TRBV21-1, the J gene TRBJ2-7; TRBD1 is the table's D call and was not checked against the DNA. TRBV21-1 is a documented pseudogene. The CDR3 runs 13 residues. CDR3 sequence: CASSKLGAIEQYF. Here the CDR3 DNA reads TGTGCCAGCAGCAAACTTGGGGCGATCGAGCAGTACTTC.

This clonotype has a handful of counts. The chain links TRBV19 to TRBJ1-1; D gene ambiguous. V was shortened by 3 bases and J by 0 bases, with 11 bases between the two germline ends. This CDR3 is built from 15 residues. Looked up from germline, CDR1 is LNHDA and CDR2 is SQIVND (reference sequence). In DNA, the CDR3 is TGTGCCAGTAGTATTTCGCCCAGTGTGAACACTGAAGCTTTCTTT. Its protein is CASSISPSVNTEAFF.